This passage covers 20 T cell receptor beta chains from one sample sequenced in a study of cytomegalovirus exposure and HLA in healthy donors. 60 Vbeta and 13 Jbeta primers were used in PCR. Profiling relied on immunoSEQ multiplex PCR, and the TCRdb table lists in-frame clones only, not all of them. The sample table includes 75,000 to 95,000 clones. The sample was PBMCs. All receptors derive from a girl aged 10 to 17 in good health and CMV-seropositive.

This chain links TRBV27 with TRBJ1-6; D is ambiguous. V was trimmed by 3 bases and J by 0 bases, leaving 3 bases between them. Germline V CDR1 and CDR2: MNHEY, SMNVEV (reference sequence). This CDR3 contains 14 residues. CDR3 sequence: CASSFSSYNSPLHF. DNA for the CDR3: TGTGCCAGCAGTTTTAGCTCCTATAATTCACCCCTCCACTTT.

CDR3 amino acids: CASNALGTGDDTQYF. The CDR3 region has the DNA TGTGCCAGCAATGCCCTCGGGACAGGGGACGATACGCAGTATTTT. The chain combines TRBV28 with TRBJ2-3; 10 nucleotides line up with TRBD1. Germline CDR1 is MDHEN and CDR2 is SYDVKM. The CDR3 length is 15 residues. V lost 7 bases and J lost 6; bases outside the gene matches: 10.

The rearrangement uses TRBV30 and TRBJ2-5, with 16 bases aligning to TRBD2. Per the germline V gene, CDR1 is GTSNPN and CDR2 is SVGIG (reference sequence). CDR3 size: 17 residues. J gave up 5 bases and V 2 bases, and 8 bases lay outside the gene matches. The CDR3: CAWSSGTSGGAFETQYF. The CDR3 coding sequence is TGTGCCTGGAGTTCCGGGACTAGCGGGGGGGCGTTTGAGACCCAGTACTTC. The full variable domain, in which reference TRBV30 and TRBJ2-5 provide the parts outside the CDR3, is SQTIHQWPATLVQPVGSPLSLECTVEGTSNPNLYWYRQAAGRGLQLLFYSVGIGQISSEVPQNLSASRPQDRQFILSSKKLLLSDSGFYLCAWSSGTSGGAFETQYFGPGTRLLVL.

The chain joins TRBV30 to TRBJ1-2; a weak D match, TRBD1 (5 bases). The CDR3 length is 13 residues. Germline V gene data show CDR1 as GTSNPN and CDR2 as SVGIG (reference sequence). The germline V and J ends were trimmed by 3 bases and 8 bases, with 16 bases remaining between them. DNA of the CDR3: TGTGCCTGGAGGCACCTCGGGGGGGGAGGCTACACCTTC. Protein product: CAWRHLGGGGYTF.

The chain is built from TRBV7-9 and TRBJ1-1, with unresolved D. Germline lookup yields CDR1 SEHNR and CDR2 FQNEAQ (reference sequence). V dropped 2 bases and J dropped 1 base, with 8 bases sitting between them. The CDR3 has 14 amino acids. CDR3 coding DNA: TGTGCCAGCAGCTTAACTCGGGAGAACACTGAAGCTTTCTTT. This translates into CASSLTRENTEAFF.

The CDR3 DNA reads TGTGCCAGCAGTGAACGAGTAGCGGGGCCTCGAGCTACGCAGTATTTT. It codes for CASSERVAGPRATQYF. The V call is TRBV6-1, the J call TRBJ2-3, with 8 nucleotides matching TRBD2. V lost 2 bases to trimming and J lost 8 bases; unmatched junction nucleotides: 12. Germline V gene lookup returns CDR1 MNHNS and CDR2 SASEGT. This CDR3 has 16 amino acids.

The gene calls are TRBV6-5 and TRBJ1-2, with TRBD1 matching 8 bases. The V gene end was trimmed by 6 bases and the J gene end by 8 bases; junction bases not matched to a gene: 8. The CDR3 is made up of 13 amino acids. Per germline, CDR1 MNHEY and CDR2 SVGAGI. CDR3 sequence: CASRQQGAGGYTF. The CDR3 bases are TGTGCCAGCAGACAGCAGGGGGCGGGGGGCTACACCTTC.

The chain couples TRBV9 to TRBJ2-2; D unclear. CDR1 SGDLS and CDR2 YYNGEE come from the germline V gene. V was trimmed by 4 bases and J by 6 bases, leaving 13 bases between them. The CDR3 contains 14 residues. CDR3 sequence: CASSPDSLPGELFF. The CDR3 DNA sequence: TGTGCCAGCAGCCCGGATTCACTACCCGGGGAGCTGTTTTTT.

The chain recombines TRBV6-1 with TRBJ1-5; the match to TRBD1 covers 8 bases. This CDR3 region has 14 residues. Germline V gives CDR1 MNHNS, CDR2 SASEGT. Unmatched junction bases numbered 5, after V lost 4 bases and J lost 6 bases. The CDR3 bases are TGTGCCAGCAGTGTCCCAGGGGGCCGTCAGCCCCAGCATTTT. Its protein is CASSVPGGRQPQHF.

The genes are TRBV19 and TRBJ1-1; tentatively, D is TRBD1 (6 bases). CDR3 size: 14 residues. CDR1 and CDR2 (germline): LNHDA, SQIVND (reference sequence). Trimming shortened V by 7 bases and J by 0 bases, and 12 bases separated the two germline ends. The DNA of the CDR3 is TGTGCCAGTAAGGGGGGGGGCATGAACACTGAAGCTTTCTTT. This sequence encodes CASKGGGMNTEAFF.

The J gene is TRBJ1-5, the V gene TRBV19; D ambiguous. CDR1 is LNHDA, CDR2 SQIVND, per germline (reference sequence). Trimming shortened V by 3 bases and J by 6 bases, and 18 bases separated the two germline ends. The CDR3 runs to 16 residues. The CDR3 here is CASSIRGRPRGQPQHF. The CDR3 region has the DNA TGTGCCAGTAGTATTCGCGGGAGGCCCCGAGGTCAGCCCCAGCATTTT.

The rearrangement uses TRBV4-2 and TRBJ2-1; D possibly corresponds to TRBD1 (5 bases). In germline, CDR1 is LGHNA, CDR2 YNFKEQ. Trimming stripped 0 bases from V and 1 base from J, with 13 bases between. The CDR3 is 17 residues long. The CDR3 DNA reads TGTGCCAGCAGCCAAGAATCCGCCAGGGCTTCCTACAATGAGCAGTTCTTC. Translating it yields CASSQESARASYNEQFF.

The J gene is TRBJ2-7, the V gene TRBV10-3; 7 bases are shared with TRBD1. Per germline, CDR1 ENHRY and CDR2 SYGVKD. This CDR3 is 14 amino acids long. The trim removed 2 bases at V and 5 bases at J, leaving 6 bases unmatched. This chain's CDR3 is CAISEGRQGDEQYV. CDR3 coding DNA: TGTGCCATCAGTGAGGGGAGACAGGGCGACGAGCAGTACGTC.

The chain's CDR3 is CASSLGGLGLSTYTF. DNA of the CDR3: TGCGCCAGCAGCTTGGGAGGGCTCGGCCTCTCCACCTACACCTTC. The chain combines TRBV5-1 with TRBJ1-2, with D hard to call. This CDR3 has 15 residues. V gave up 0 bases and J gave up 10 bases, with 19 bases separating them. The germline CDR1 and CDR2 sequences are SGHRS and YFSETQ.

This chain links TRBV14 with TRBJ2-5; maybe TRBD2 (6 bases). The V end lost 3 bases, the J end lost 2 bases, and 13 bases lay between the germline ends. This CDR3 comprises 15 residues. Germline loops: CDR1 SGHDN, CDR2 FVKESK. The CDR3 sequence: CASSQRGRGQETQYF. The DNA for the CDR3 is TGTGCCAGCAGCCAGCGGGGCCGGGGGCAAGAGACCCAGTACTTC.

The chain has TRBV28 and TRBJ2-7; 9 bases agree with TRBD1. J gave up 3 bases and V 6 bases, and 6 bases lay outside the gene matches. The CDR3 is 14 residues long. The germline CDR1 and CDR2 sequences are MDHEN and SYDVKM. In DNA form, the CDR3 reads TGTGCCAGCAGCATCCGGGACAGGGTCTACGAGCAGTACGTC. It translates to CASSIRDRVYEQYV.

The rearrangement links TRBV5-1 to TRBJ2-1, with D maybe TRBD2 (6 bases). The CDR3 has 14 amino acids. From germline, CDR1 is SGHRS and CDR2 YFSETQ. Trimming took off 8 bases at V and 5 bases at J, with 17 bases between the two ends. CDR3 region: CASTVGGGNNEQFF. The CDR3 nucleotides read TGCGCCAGTACGGTCGGGGGTGGGAACAATGAGCAGTTCTTC.

This chain's CDR3 is CTRKGKFQTGELFF. CDR3 bases: TGCACCAGGAAGGGGAAATTTCAGACCGGGGAGCTGTTTTTT. The V call is TRBV1, the J call TRBJ2-2; the table's D gene call, TRBD1, was not cross checked with the DNA. TRBV1 is listed as a pseudogene. CDR3 length: 14 residues.

The chain employs TRBV4-3 and TRBJ1-5, with 7 bases that match TRBD1. Germline V gives CDR1 LGHNA, CDR2 YSLEER. After removal of 0 bases from V and 6 bases from J, the junction contained 8 bases not matched to a gene. This CDR3 contains 16 residues. In DNA, the CDR3 is TGCGCCAGCAGCCAAGATGTAGGTAAGGGGGCTCAGCCCCAGCATTTT. Translating it yields CASSQDVGKGAQPQHF.

The chain has TRBV6-5 and TRBJ1-4; D is possibly TRBD1 (5 bases). Germline CDR1 reads MNHEY; CDR2 reads SVGAGI. The ends were cut back, 7 bases at V and 6 bases at J, with 9 bases in the middle. The CDR3 has 12 amino acids. CDR3 DNA: TGTGCCAGCACCCAGGGTGATGAAAAACTGTTTTTT. The encoded protein is CASTQGDEKLFF.